These T cell receptor beta chains were read from a single sample in a study of T cell responses to AZD1222 COVID-19 vaccine. This table comes from immunoSEQ multiplex PCR, and its TCRdb copy is limited to in-frame clones, with some not included. The data show 100,000 to 150,000 clones, 86% seen once. The sample in question was peripheral blood, obtained 28 days after the second AZD1222 dose. Receptor source: an adult who received the AZD1222 COVID-19 vaccine. CDR3s include the opening cysteine and the closing phenylalanine or tryptophan. The D gene is left open where the match is weak. Part of the rows lack a size; the others show once, few, many or a class for expanded clones.

clone_size	v_call	d_call	j_call	cdr3_nt	cdr3_aa
-	TRBV5-1	TRBD2	TRBJ2-3	TGCGCCAGCAGTCCCGAGGGACTAGTCGCAGATACGCAGTATTTT	CASSPEGLVADTQYF
-	TRBV4-2	TRBD2	TRBJ2-5	TGTGCCAGCAGCCAGAGGACTAGCGGGGTGGAGGAGACCCAGTACTTC	CASSQRTSGVEETQYF
-	TRBV6-2/TRBV6-3	-	TRBJ2-1	TGTGCCAGCAGCTCGACCTTCCAGCAGTTCTTC	CASSSTFQQFF
few	TRBV3-1/TRBV3-2	-	TRBJ1-1	TGTGCCAGCAGCGCCTCTTCAGGTGGCCACACTGAAGCTTTCTTT	CASSASSGGHTEAFF
-	TRBV28	-	TRBJ2-1	TGTGCCAGCTATTCACCGGGAGCGGTCGTCTACAATGAGCAGTTCTTC	CASYSPGAVVYNEQFF
-	TRBV2	-	TRBJ1-6	TGTGCCAGCAGTGAAGCGCGGAGCTCCTATAATTCACCCCTCCACTTT	CASSEARSSYNSPLHF
once	TRBV10-2	-	TRBJ1-2	TGCGCCAGCAGTCTGACACGGACAGTGGGATATGGCTACACCTTC	CASSLTRTVGYGYTF
-	TRBV19	TRBD2	TRBJ2-3	TGTGCCAGTAGTAAGGACAGGCGGCTAGCGGGGGGTCCCTCCACAGATACGCAGTATTTT	CASSKDRRLAGGPSTDTQYF
-	TRBV11-3	-	TRBJ1-2	TGTGCCAGCAGCTCGTCTAACTATGGCTACACCTTC	CASSSSNYGYTF
-	TRBV3-1/TRBV3-2	-	TRBJ2-7	TGTGCCAGCAGCCAAGACTGGGGGGCCGGCCGCTACGAGCAGTACTTC	CASSQDWGAGRYEQYF
-	TRBV10-3	-	TRBJ1-1	TGTGCCATCAGTGACCTTCTTTTTTTGACAGAATCCTGGGGGGAAGCTTTCTTT	CAISDLLFLTESWGEAFF
-	TRBV6-1	-	TRBJ2-3	TGTGCCAGCAGTGAGGTGGGGGGGCACACAGATACGCAGTATTTT	CASSEVGGHTDTQYF
-	TRBV7-9	-	TRBJ1-3	TGTGCCAGCAGCAGCAAGTCTGGAAACACCATATATTTT	CASSSKSGNTIYF
-	TRBV7-8	-	TRBJ2-7	TGTGCCAGCAGCTTAGAAGGCAGGGGTGACGCCTACGAGCAGTACTTC	CASSLEGRGDAYEQYF
-	TRBV11-2	-	TRBJ1-4	TGTGCCAGCAGCCGAACGGGGGGCGGGGCCCAAAAACTGTTTTTT	CASSRTGGGAQKLFF
once	TRBV6-1	TRBD2	TRBJ2-5	TGTGCCAGCAGTGAAGCCAGCGGGGGGCTAGAGACCCAGTACTTC	CASSEASGGLETQYF
-	TRBV7-9	-	TRBJ1-4	TGTGCCAGCAGCTTATACTCCGCAACTAATGAAAAACTGTTTTTT	CASSLYSATNEKLFF
-	TRBV9	-	TRBJ2-3	TGTGCCAGCAGCGTCCTCCCGCGGTCGCATACGCAGTATTTT	CASSVLPRSHTQYF
-	TRBV18	-	TRBJ1-1	TGTGCCAGCTCCCCCACCCTAGGCAAAGACACTGAAGCTTTCTTT	CASSPTLGKDTEAFF
-	TRBV7-9	-	TRBJ1-1	TGTGCCAGCAGCTCCCGGGACGGGGGAATCTTGAACACTGAAGCTTTCTTT	CASSSRDGGILNTEAFF
-	TRBV19	-	TRBJ2-5	TGTGCCAGTACTGGGGGCGAGACCCAGTACTTC	CASTGGETQYF
-	TRBV13	-	TRBJ2-2	TGTGCCAGCAGCTTACGACAGCCGAACACCGGGGAGCTGTTTTTT	CASSLRQPNTGELFF
-	TRBV6-5	-	TRBJ1-2	TGTGCCAGCAGAAAACTTACGTTGACTGATGGCTACACCTTC	CASRKLTLTDGYTF
-	TRBV18	TRBD1	TRBJ2-3	TGTGCCAGCTCACCACCGTCGGGCAGGGGGACCGGGGATACGCAGTATTTT	CASSPPSGRGTGDTQYF
-	TRBV10-2	TRBD1	TRBJ1-2	TGCGCCACCGGGACAGGGGCAATAACATTCGGCTACACCTTC	CATGTGAITFGYTF
-	TRBV5-6	-	TRBJ1-2	TGTGCCAGCAGCTTAAATGGACTGTACTATGGCTACACCTTC	CASSLNGLYYGYTF
-	TRBV27	-	TRBJ1-2	TGTGCCAGCAGTTTACGGTCGGCAGGGAGAGACTATGGCTACACCTTC	CASSLRSAGRDYGYTF
-	TRBV18	-	TRBJ1-3	TGTGCCAGCTCACCACAGCCTCTCTCTGGAAACACCATATATTTT	CASSPQPLSGNTIYF
-	TRBV18	-	TRBJ2-7	TGTGCCAGCTCACCGCCGCGGGGAGAAACCTACGAGCAGTACTTC	CASSPPRGETYEQYF
-	TRBV11-3	-	TRBJ1-2	TGTGCCAGCAGCTTAGTTGACGGGCAATATGGCTACACCTTC	CASSLVDGQYGYTF
-	TRBV18	-	TRBJ1-1	TGTGCCAGCTCGGCCATCGGACAGAACACTGAAGCTTTCTTT	CASSAIGQNTEAFF
-	TRBV6-5	TRBD1	TRBJ2-3	TGTGCCAGCAGCCCCCGCGCAGGGGGCGCAGATACGCAGTATTTT	CASSPRAGGADTQYF
-	TRBV9	-	TRBJ2-7	TGTGCCAGCAGCGTAGGGACGGACTCCTACGAGCAGTACTTC	CASSVGTDSYEQYF
-	TRBV27	-	TRBJ1-4	TGTGCCAGCAGTCCCGCGAGAACTAATGAAAAACTGTTTTTT	CASSPARTNEKLFF
once	TRBV28	TRBD1	TRBJ1-2	TGTGCCAGCAGTTCCGCAGGGGGCGACGACTATGGCTACACCTTC	CASSSAGGDDYGYTF
-	TRBV27	-	TRBJ1-6	TGTGCCAGCAGCCCCCTCCCGGGGCAGTATAATTCACCCCTCCACTTT	CASSPLPGQYNSPLHF
-	TRBV4-3	TRBD1	TRBJ1-2	TGCGCCAGCAGCCACATACAGGGGGGTAACTATGGCTACACCTTC	CASSHIQGGNYGYTF
-	TRBV5-6	-	TRBJ2-7	TGTGCCAGCAGCTTGGTGTGGGGAGAGCAGTACTTC	CASSLVWGEQYF
-	TRBV4-1	TRBD1	TRBJ1-5	TGCGCCAGCAGCCACCCGGGACAGCTTAATCAGCCCCAGCATTTT	CASSHPGQLNQPQHF
-	TRBV2	-	TRBJ1-5	TGTGCCAGCAGTAAGGACAGACAAAGCAATCAGCCCCAGCATTTT	CASSKDRQSNQPQHF
-	TRBV7-6	-	TRBJ1-6	TGTGCCAGCAGCCCCCAACCGGCAGGCTATAATTCACCCCTCCACTTT	CASSPQPAGYNSPLHF
-	TRBV5-1	-	TRBJ1-1	TGCGCCAGCAGCCCCGGACACGTCGAAGCTGAAGCTTTCTTT	CASSPGHVEAEAFF
-	TRBV9	-	TRBJ1-1	TGTGCCAGCAGCTTTAGAGGTAACACTGAAGCTTTCTTT	CASSFRGNTEAFF
-	TRBV18	-	TRBJ1-6	TGTGCCAGCTCACCGCTGGGGCTTAACTCCTATAATTCACCCCTCCACTTT	CASSPLGLNSYNSPLHF
-	TRBV5-1	TRBD2	TRBJ2-1	TGCGCCAGCAGCGGAAAACTAGCGGGGGGGCCCGTCGATGAGCAGTTCTTC	CASSGKLAGGPVDEQFF
-	TRBV27	-	TRBJ2-5	TGTGCCAGCCCTCATTGGAGGTTGGGGACCCAGTACTTC	CASPHWRLGTQYF
-	TRBV7-2	TRBD1	TRBJ1-2	TGTGCCAGCAGCTTACAGGGGGCGAGGGGCTACACCTTC	CASSLQGARGYTF
once	TRBV28	TRBD1	TRBJ1-1	TGTGCCAGCAGGTTGACAGGGGGCCCCAACACTGAAGCTTTCTTT	CASRLTGGPNTEAFF
-	TRBV28	-	TRBJ2-7	TGTGCCAGCAGCCCAGGAGGGAGTAGCCCCGAGCAGTACTTC	CASSPGGSSPEQYF